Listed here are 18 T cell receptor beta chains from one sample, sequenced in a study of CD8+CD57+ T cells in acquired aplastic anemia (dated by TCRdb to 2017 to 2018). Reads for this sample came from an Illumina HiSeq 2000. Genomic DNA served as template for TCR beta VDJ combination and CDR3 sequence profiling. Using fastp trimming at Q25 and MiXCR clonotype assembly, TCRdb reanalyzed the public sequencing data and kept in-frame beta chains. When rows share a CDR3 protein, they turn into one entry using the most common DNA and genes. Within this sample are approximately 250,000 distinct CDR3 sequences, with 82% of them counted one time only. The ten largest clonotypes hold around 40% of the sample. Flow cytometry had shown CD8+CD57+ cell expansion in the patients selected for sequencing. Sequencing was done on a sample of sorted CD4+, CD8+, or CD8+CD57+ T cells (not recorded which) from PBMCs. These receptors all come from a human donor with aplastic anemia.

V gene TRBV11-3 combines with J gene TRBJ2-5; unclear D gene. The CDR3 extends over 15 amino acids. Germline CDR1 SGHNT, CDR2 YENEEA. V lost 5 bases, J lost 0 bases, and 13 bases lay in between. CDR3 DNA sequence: TGTGCCAGCAGCCATAGAGGCGCGGACCAAGAGACCCAGTACTTC. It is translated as CASSHRGADQETQYF.

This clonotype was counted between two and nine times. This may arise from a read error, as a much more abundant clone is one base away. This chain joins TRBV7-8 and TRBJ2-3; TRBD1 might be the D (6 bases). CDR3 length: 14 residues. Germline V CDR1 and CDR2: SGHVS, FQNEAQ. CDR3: CASSFAPDRTALSF. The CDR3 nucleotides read TGTGCCAGCAGCTTTGCTCCAGACCGGACAGCCCTTTCCTTT.

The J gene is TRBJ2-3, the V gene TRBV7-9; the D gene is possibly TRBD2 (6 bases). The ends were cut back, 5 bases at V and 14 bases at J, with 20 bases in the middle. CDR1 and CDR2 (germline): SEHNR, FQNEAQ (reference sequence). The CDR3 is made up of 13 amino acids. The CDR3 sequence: CASSVGGTYRAYF. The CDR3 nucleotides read TGTGCCAGCAGCGTCGGGGGTACATATAGGGCGTATTTT.

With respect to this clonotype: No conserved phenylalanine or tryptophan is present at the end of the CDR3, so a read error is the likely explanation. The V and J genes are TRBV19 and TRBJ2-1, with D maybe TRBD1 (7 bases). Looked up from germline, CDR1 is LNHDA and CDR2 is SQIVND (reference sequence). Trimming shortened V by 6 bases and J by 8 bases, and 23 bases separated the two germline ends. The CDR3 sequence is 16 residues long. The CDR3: CASSQGGGNCQDEQFV. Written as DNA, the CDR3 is TGTGCCAGTAGCCAGGGGGGCGGAAACTGCCAGGATGAGCAGTTCGTC.

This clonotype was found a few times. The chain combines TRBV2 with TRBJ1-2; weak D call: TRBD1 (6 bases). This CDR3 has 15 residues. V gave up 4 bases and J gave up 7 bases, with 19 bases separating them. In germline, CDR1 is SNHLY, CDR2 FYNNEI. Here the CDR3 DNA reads TGTGCCAGCAGTGGGGTGGGGGGGGCGTTGCTTGGCTACACCTTC. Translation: CASSGVGGALLGYTF.

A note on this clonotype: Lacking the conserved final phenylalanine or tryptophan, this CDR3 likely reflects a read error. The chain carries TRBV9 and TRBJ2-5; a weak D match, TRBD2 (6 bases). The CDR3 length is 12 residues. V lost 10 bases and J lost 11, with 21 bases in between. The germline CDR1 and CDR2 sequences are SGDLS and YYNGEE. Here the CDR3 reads CAGGGAREIQYL. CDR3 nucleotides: TGTGCCGGAGGAGGGGCTAGGGAGATTCAGTACCTC.

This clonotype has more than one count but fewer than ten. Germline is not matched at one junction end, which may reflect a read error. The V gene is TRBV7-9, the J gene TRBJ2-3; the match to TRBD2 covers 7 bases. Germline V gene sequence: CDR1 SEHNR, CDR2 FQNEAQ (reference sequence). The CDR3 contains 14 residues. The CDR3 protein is CASSLQSGKGGEQF. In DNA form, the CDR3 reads TGTGCCAGCAGCTTACAGAGCGGGAAGGGTGGGGAGCAGTTT.

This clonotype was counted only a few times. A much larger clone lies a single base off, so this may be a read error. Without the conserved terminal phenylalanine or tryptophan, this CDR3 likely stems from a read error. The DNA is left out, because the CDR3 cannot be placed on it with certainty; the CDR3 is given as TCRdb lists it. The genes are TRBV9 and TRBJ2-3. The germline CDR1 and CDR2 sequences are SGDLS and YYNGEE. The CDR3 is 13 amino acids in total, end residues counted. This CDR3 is CASSDGSDTQHFV.

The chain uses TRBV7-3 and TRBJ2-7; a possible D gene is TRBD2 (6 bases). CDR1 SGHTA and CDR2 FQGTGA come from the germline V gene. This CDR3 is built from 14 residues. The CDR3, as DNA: TGTGCCAGCAGCTCTGGCAGAACTTCGGGAGAGCACCAGGTC. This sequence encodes CASSSGRTSGEHQV.

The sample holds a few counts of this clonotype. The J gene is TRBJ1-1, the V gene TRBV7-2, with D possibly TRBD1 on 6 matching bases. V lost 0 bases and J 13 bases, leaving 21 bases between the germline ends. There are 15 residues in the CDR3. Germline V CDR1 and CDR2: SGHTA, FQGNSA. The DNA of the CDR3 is TGTGCCAGCAGCTTAGCGGTGGGGGGCGATACGCAATATTTCTTT. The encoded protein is CASSLAVGGDTQYFF.

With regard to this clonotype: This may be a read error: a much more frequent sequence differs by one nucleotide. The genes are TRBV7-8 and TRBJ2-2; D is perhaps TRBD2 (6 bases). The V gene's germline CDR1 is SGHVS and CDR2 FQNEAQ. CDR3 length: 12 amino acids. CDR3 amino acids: CASSLAGGPDMF. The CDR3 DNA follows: TGTGCCAGCAGCTTAGCGGGAGGTCCCGATATGTTT. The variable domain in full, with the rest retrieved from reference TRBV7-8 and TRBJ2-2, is GAGVSQSPRYKVAKRGQDVALRCDPISGHVSLFWYQQALGQGPEFLTYFQNEAQLDKSGLPSDRFFAERPEGSVSTLKIQRTQQEDSAVYLCASSLAGGPDMFGEGSRLTVL.

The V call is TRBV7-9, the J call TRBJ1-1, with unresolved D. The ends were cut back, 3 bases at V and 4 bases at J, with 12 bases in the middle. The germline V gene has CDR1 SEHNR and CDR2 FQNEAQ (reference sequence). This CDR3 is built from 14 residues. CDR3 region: CASSFGGFVTEAFF. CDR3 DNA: TGTGCCAGCAGCTTTGGAGGGTTTGTCACTGAAGCTTTCTTT.

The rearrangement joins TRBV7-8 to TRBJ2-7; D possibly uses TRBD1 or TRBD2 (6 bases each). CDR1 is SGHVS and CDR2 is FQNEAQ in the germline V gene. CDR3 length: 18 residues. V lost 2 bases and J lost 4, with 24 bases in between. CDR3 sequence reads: CASSLLIGGSAVSYEQYV. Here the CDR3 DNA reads TGTGCCAGCAGCTTACTTATAGGGGGGAGCGCAGTTTCGTACGAGCAGTACGTC.

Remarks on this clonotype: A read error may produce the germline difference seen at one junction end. The CDR3 loop is CASGDRLQETQYF. In nucleotides, the CDR3 is TGTGCCAGCGGGGACCGACTTCAAGAGACGCAGTACTTT. The chain is built from TRBV2 and TRBJ2-5; D is tentatively TRBD1 or TRBD2 (5 bases each). Germline values: CDR1 SNHLY, CDR2 FYNNEI. CDR3 size: 13 residues.

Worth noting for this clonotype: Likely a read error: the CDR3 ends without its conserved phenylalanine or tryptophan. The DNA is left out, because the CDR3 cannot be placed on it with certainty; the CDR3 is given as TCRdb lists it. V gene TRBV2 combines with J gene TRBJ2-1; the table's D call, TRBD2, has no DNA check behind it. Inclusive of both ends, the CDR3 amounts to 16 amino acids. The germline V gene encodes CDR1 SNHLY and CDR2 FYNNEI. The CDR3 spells CASSSSGTWGDAQYFG.

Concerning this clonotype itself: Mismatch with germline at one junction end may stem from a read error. CDR3 nucleotide sequence: TGTGCCCGCAGATGGGCGGGGGGTCCCACAGATACGCATTTTTTT. Its protein is CARRWAGGPTDTHFF. This chain connects TRBV2 to TRBJ2-3; 8 bases fit TRBD2. Germline-derived CDR1 and CDR2 are SNHLY and FYNNEI. The CDR3 covers 15 residues.

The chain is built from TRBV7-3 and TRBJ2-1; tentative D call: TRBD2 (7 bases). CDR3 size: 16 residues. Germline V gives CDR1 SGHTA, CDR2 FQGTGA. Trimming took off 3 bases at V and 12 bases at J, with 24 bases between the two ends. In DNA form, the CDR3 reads TGTGCCAGCAGCTTTCGGGACTGGCGGGGGCGGGGGATGCAGTTCTTC. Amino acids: CASSFRDWRGRGMQFF.

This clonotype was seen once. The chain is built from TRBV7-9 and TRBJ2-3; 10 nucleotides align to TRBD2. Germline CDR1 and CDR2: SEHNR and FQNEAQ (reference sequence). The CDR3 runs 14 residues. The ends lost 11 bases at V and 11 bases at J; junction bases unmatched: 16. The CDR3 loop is CAGHLAGGPEKQYF. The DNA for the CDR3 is TGTGCCGGACACTTAGCGGGAGGTCCCGAGAAGCAGTATTTT.